This TCR beta chain was captured by sequencing in a study of CD8 T cells in ankylosing spondylitis. Comment on this clonotype: Its cognate antigen is unknown. A read error may be the cause here, since a much bigger clone is one base away.

Findings and caveats of the study: Enrichment of disease-linked clones was reportedly significant in matched ankylosing spondylitis synovial fluid. Previously reported in reactive arthritis synovial fluid and blood were some of the motif variants.

The CDR3 loop spans 15 amino acids. Germline V gene sequence: CDR1 SGHDT, CDR2 YYEEEE. Making the TCR beta libraries involved quantitative 5'-RACE with molecular barcodes. From the 5' RACE reads, TCRdb called clonotypes with MiXCR, one entry per CDR3 protein. The data hold around 230,000 distinct CDR3 sequences, with under 8.5% observed a single time. The specimen was blood, either unsorted or a sorted T cell fraction (not recorded which). The sequence was obtained from a female donor with ankylosing spondylitis or in good health (not recorded which). V is TRBV5-6 and J is TRBJ1-5; TRBD1 aligns across 7 bases. The CDR3 here is CVSSPRTGREQPQHF. CDR3 nucleotide sequence: TGTGTCAGCAGCCCCCGGACAGGAAGGGAACAGCCCCAGCATTTT.